This TCR beta chain was sequenced during a study of OX40 agonist ivuxolimab in advanced cancers. The wider study: Intravenous ivuxolimab at 0.01 to 10 mg/kg was given to patients every 2 weeks. Partial responses, seen in three patients, involved one hepatocellular carcinoma and two cutaneous melanomas.

Generated by immunoSEQ multiplex PCR, the TCRdb table keeps only in-frame clones and is missing some. The sample has 90,000 or so clones, nearly 90% seen once; the top ten hold under 0.35%. The study's findings and limits: The study observed clonal expansion of CD4+ and CD8+ blood T cells by week 6 at 0.1 to 3.0 mg/kg.

A remark on this clone: Antigen specificity is unknown.

Trimming left V 0 bases short and J 7 bases short, with 9 bases between. CDR3 length: 14 amino acids. Germline V CDR1 and CDR2: LGHNA, YSLEER. Source: CD4+ or CD8+ T cells sorted from blood, taken in a trial of the OX40 agonist ivuxolimab. The TCR originated in an adult with an advanced solid tumor such as melanoma, head and neck, liver or kidney cancer. This rearrangement joins TRBV4-3 to TRBJ1-4, with D possibly TRBD1 on 6 matching bases. CDR3 sequence: CASSQDRQAEKLFF. The CDR3 coding sequence is TGCGCCAGCAGCCAAGATCGACAGGCTGAAAAACTGTTTTTT.